This T cell receptor (beta chain) emerged from a study of OX40 agonist ivuxolimab in advanced cancers. The method was immunoSEQ multiplex PCR; TCRdb's version includes in-frame clones alone and lacks a portion of them. The sample lists roughly 51,000 clones, approximately 90% seen once, with more than 1.3% in the top ten. The CDR3 extends over 18 amino acids. The trim removed 4 bases at V and 4 bases at J, leaving 13 bases unmatched. In germline, CDR1 is SGHNT, CDR2 YENEEA. The chain couples TRBV11-3 to TRBJ1-3; TRBD1 matches 10 bases. This receptor was taken from an adult with an advanced solid tumor such as melanoma, head and neck, liver or kidney cancer. The sample here was CD4+ or CD8+ T cells sorted from blood, taken in a trial of the OX40 agonist ivuxolimab. The chain's CDR3 is CASSSWDRGRPRGNTIYF. CDR3 sequence (DNA): TGTGCCAGCAGCTCGTGGGACAGGGGCCGTCCAAGAGGAAACACCATATATTTT. Variable domain in full (rest from reference TRBV11-3 and TRBJ1-3): EAGVVQSPRYKIIEKKQPVAFWCNPISGHNTLYWYLQNLGQGPELLIRYENEEAVDDSQLPKDRFSAERLKGVDSTLKIQPAELGDSAVYLCASSSWDRGRPRGNTIYFGEGSWLTVV.